This T cell receptor beta chain was documented in a study of a mutant IDH1 vaccine in newly diagnosed glioma. V was shortened by 1 base and J by 3 bases, with 4 bases between the two germline ends. The CDR3 spans 12 residues. Per the germline V gene, CDR1 is SGHTA and CDR2 is FQGNSA. TCRdb keeps only in-frame clones here, not all; method: immunoSEQ multiplex PCR. This table has tens of thousands of clones, 79% appearing once. Stated time point: baseline, week 1 (first vaccination visit). Described treatment: pre-vaccination baseline after standard-of-care therapy. The material was PBMCs, obtained from a glioma patient treated with radiotherapy, temozolomide or both. The J gene is TRBJ2-7, the V gene TRBV7-2; no definite D call. The origin of this receptor is a man in his fifties with glioma. This CDR3 reads CASSLELYEQYF. In nucleotides, the CDR3 is TGTGCCAGCAGCTTAGAACTCTACGAGCAGTACTTC.